What follows is one T cell receptor beta chain and its context. The data stem from a study of blood T cell repertoires in COVID-19. The participants were between roughly 18 and 100 years old and came from about two dozen US areas. Participants had their cohort set by participant-reported clinical history. In the study's own analysis: How many nucleated cells were present was estimated from reference gene primer amplification. Libraries were prepared by immunoSEQ multiplex PCR; TCRdb keeps only in-frame clonotypes and omits some of them. Clonal size and the V and J genes are those of that table, whereas D and trimming came from the DNA. The table lists about 210,000 clones, about 89% of them singletons. CDR1 and CDR2 from the germline V gene are SGHRS and YFSETQ. The CDR3 spans 14 residues. Trimming at V came to 4 bases and at J to 2 bases, leaving 6 bases not matched to a gene.

What was sequenced was PBMCs or T cells enriched from blood (not recorded which). This chain uses TRBV5-1 with TRBJ2-7; 7 bases match TRBD1. The receptor comes from a woman aged 18-29 years who had recovered from COVID-19. Here the CDR3 reads CASSDPGQTYEQYF. The CDR3 bases are TGCGCCAGCAGCGACCCGGGACAGACCTACGAGCAGTACTTC.